This is a list of T cell receptor beta chains from one sample in a study of T cells in Graves' hyperthyroidism and ophthalmopathy. TCRdb re-derived calls from the multiplex PCR reads in MiXCR, one entry per CDR3 protein. Of fewer than 750,000 distinct CDR3 sequences listed, roughly 15% are singletons. Sequencing was performed on blood. The receptors originated from a woman between 45 and 60 years old with Graves' ophthalmopathy. CDR3s include the opening cysteine and the closing phenylalanine or tryptophan. Each record gives: clone size, D gene, V gene, J gene, CDR3 protein, CDR3 DNA. D genes are given only for firm matches. The size entry is marked missing in some rows and otherwise reads once, few, many or a size class.

size: many
D: -
V: TRBV20-1
J: TRBJ2-3
CDR3: CSARDPGRGGHSTDTQYF
DNA: TGCAGTGCTAGAGATCCGGGGCGTGGGGGACATAGTACAGATACGCAGTATTTT

size: many
D: TRBD1
V: TRBV18
J: TRBJ2-7
CDR3: CASSRRQGESYEQYF
DNA: TGTGCCAGCTCCCGCAGACAGGGAGAGTCCTACGAGCAGTACTTC

size: once
D: -
V: TRBV7-9
J: TRBJ2-3
CDR3: CASSLMGQPQYF
DNA: TGTGCCAGCAGCTTAATGGGTCAGCCCCAGTATTTT

size: few
D: -
V: TRBV12-3/TRBV12-4
J: TRBJ1-1
CDR3: CASSPGGREVGTEAFF
DNA: TGTGCCAGCAGCCCCGGGGGGCGGGAGGTGGGGACTGAAGCTTTCTTT

size: many
D: -
V: TRBV20-1
J: TRBJ1-5
CDR3: CSARVLHREINQPQHF
DNA: TGCAGTGCTAGAGTTTTACACAGGGAGATCAATCAGCCCCAGCATTTT

size: many
D: -
V: TRBV18
J: TRBJ1-1
CDR3: CASSQGRLNTEAFF
DNA: TGTGCCAGCTCGCAGGGACGGCTGAACACTGAAGCTTTCTTT

size: many
D: -
V: TRBV6-2/TRBV6-3
J: TRBJ1-5
CDR3: CASSYVDSNQPQHF
DNA: TGTGCCAGCAGTTACGTGGATAGCAATCAGCCCCAGCATTTT

size: many
D: TRBD1
V: TRBV5-1
J: TRBJ2-2
CDR3: CASSRSGQGSTGELFF
DNA: TGCGCCAGCAGCCGATCAGGACAGGGGAGCACCGGGGAGCTGTTTTTT

size: -
D: TRBD2
V: TRBV20-1
J: TRBJ2-2
CDR3: CSASPWGLAGDTGELFF
DNA: TGCAGTGCTAGTCCGTGGGGACTAGCGGGAGACACCGGGGAGCTGTTTTTT

size: few
D: -
V: TRBV29-1
J: TRBJ1-3
CDR3: CSVEMWGIPGNTIYF
DNA: TGCAGCGTTGAAATGTGGGGTATACCTGGAAACACCATATATTTT

size: -
D: -
V: TRBV19
J: TRBJ1-4
CDR3: CASSIVRGSEKLFF
DNA: TGTGCCAGTAGTATCGTACGCGGTTCAGAAAAACTGTTTTTT

size: many
D: -
V: TRBV18
J: TRBJ2-3
CDR3: CASSLGDGRTDTQYF
DNA: TGTGCCAGCTCACTGGGGGACGGACGCACAGATACGCAGTATTTT

size: few
D: -
V: TRBV3-1
J: TRBJ1-2
CDR3: CASSQDLSQFGYTF
DNA: TGTGCCAGCAGCCAAGATCTATCGCAGTTTGGCTACACCTTC

size: many
D: TRBD2
V: TRBV29-1
J: TRBJ2-1
CDR3: CSVSSGSNEQFF
DNA: TGCAGCGTTTCAAGCGGGAGCAATGAGCAGTTCTTC

size: -
D: -
V: TRBV20-1
J: TRBJ2-7
CDR3: CSARERLSERAYEQYF
DNA: TGCAGTGCTAGAGAAAGACTTAGCGAGAGAGCCTACGAGCAGTACTTC

size: few
D: TRBD2
V: TRBV24-1
J: TRBJ2-3
CDR3: CATSDPLAGGGPTDTQYF
DNA: TGTGCCACCAGTGATCCACTAGCGGGAGGGGGTCCTACAGATACGCAGTATTTT

size: many
D: -
V: TRBV7-2
J: TRBJ2-5
CDR3: CASSFGIAETQYF
DNA: TGTGCCAGCAGCTTCGGGATCGCGGAGACCCAGTACTTC

size: many
D: TRBD2
V: TRBV7-3
J: TRBJ2-1
CDR3: CASSSHPNSGGGNEQFF
DNA: TGTGCCAGCAGCTCTCACCCCAATAGCGGGGGGGGCAATGAGCAGTTCTTC

size: many
D: -
V: TRBV12-3/TRBV12-4
J: TRBJ1-1
CDR3: CASSRNRAIEAFF
DNA: TGTGCCAGCAGCCGCAACCGGGCGATTGAAGCTTTCTTT

size: many
D: -
V: TRBV3-1
J: TRBJ1-1
CDR3: CASSQAPDRRYEAFF
DNA: TGTGCCAGCAGCCAGGCCCCCGACAGGCGTTATGAAGCTTTCTTT

size: -
D: TRBD2
V: TRBV20-1
J: TRBJ2-3
CDR3: CSARDPLAGGGDTQYF
DNA: TGCAGTGCTAGAGATCCCCTAGCGGGAGGAGGAGATACGCAGTATTTT

size: many
D: -
V: TRBV6-2/TRBV6-3
J: TRBJ2-1
CDR3: CASSYDNGPDNEQFF
DNA: TGTGCCAGCAGTTACGATAACGGACCCGACAATGAGCAGTTCTTC

size: -
D: -
V: TRBV20-1
J: TRBJ2-3
CDR3: CSARGGLTATGDTQYF
DNA: TGCAGTGCTAGAGGAGGACTGACGGCTACTGGAGATACGCAGTATTTT

size: -
D: TRBD1
V: TRBV6-1
J: TRBJ2-1
CDR3: CASSPDRALVYNEQFF
DNA: TGTGCCAGCAGTCCCGACAGGGCGTTAGTCTACAATGAGCAGTTCTTC

size: many
D: TRBD2
V: TRBV7-2
J: TRBJ2-7
CDR3: CASSHGLVPYEQYF
DNA: TGTGCCAGCAGCCACGGACTAGTCCCCTACGAGCAGTACTTC

size: many
D: TRBD1
V: TRBV30
J: TRBJ2-7
CDR3: CAWNPGTGPSYEQYF
DNA: TGTGCCTGGAATCCCGGGACAGGACCCTCCTACGAGCAGTACTTC

size: many
D: TRBD2
V: TRBV28
J: TRBJ2-1
CDR3: CASGPSGRYNEQFF
DNA: TGTGCCAGCGGGCCTAGCGGGAGGTACAATGAGCAGTTCTTC

size: many
D: -
V: TRBV5-1
J: TRBJ2-7
CDR3: CASSSGGVSYEQYF
DNA: TGCGCCAGCAGCTCCGGAGGAGTATCCTACGAGCAGTACTTC

size: -
D: -
V: TRBV29-1
J: TRBJ2-7
CDR3: CSVVLGPYEQYF
DNA: TGCAGCGTTGTTCTGGGACCCTACGAGCAGTACTTC

size: many
D: TRBD2
V: TRBV5-1
J: TRBJ2-3
CDR3: CASSVAGTTQLTDTQYF
DNA: TGCGCCAGCAGCGTCGCCGGGACTACCCAACTTACGGATACGCAGTATTTT

size: many
D: -
V: TRBV28
J: TRBJ2-6
CDR3: CASWASGANVLTF
DNA: TGTGCCAGCTGGGCCTCTGGGGCCAACGTCCTGACTTTC

size: many
D: -
V: TRBV7-2
J: TRBJ1-5
CDR3: CASSFDSGNQPQHF
DNA: TGTGCCAGCAGCTTTGACAGCGGCAATCAGCCCCAGCATTTT

size: many
D: TRBD2
V: TRBV6-1
J: TRBJ2-5
CDR3: CASSGRQGERKETQYF
DNA: TGTGCCAGCAGCGGGAGGCAGGGAGAGCGGAAAGAGACCCAGTACTTC

size: -
D: TRBD1
V: TRBV12-3/TRBV12-4
J: TRBJ1-1
CDR3: CASIRDRRLNTEAFF
DNA: TGTGCCAGCATCAGGGACAGACGACTGAACACTGAAGCTTTCTTT

size: -
D: TRBD2
V: TRBV11-2
J: TRBJ2-7
CDR3: CASSYARSGSYEQYF
DNA: TGTGCCAGCAGCTACGCTCGGAGCGGGAGTTACGAGCAGTACTTC

size: -
D: TRBD2
V: TRBV6-2/TRBV6-3
J: TRBJ2-7
CDR3: CASRDSGNNEQYF
DNA: TGTGCCAGCAGGGATAGCGGGAATAACGAGCAGTACTTC

size: many
D: -
V: TRBV12-3/TRBV12-4
J: TRBJ1-2
CDR3: CASSLRQLNYGYTF
DNA: TGTGCCAGCAGTTTGAGGCAGCTCAACTATGGCTACACCTTC

size: many
D: -
V: TRBV24-1
J: TRBJ1-5
CDR3: CATSDFHANQPQHF
DNA: TGTGCCACCAGTGATTTCCATGCCAATCAGCCCCAGCATTTT

size: many
D: -
V: TRBV3-1
J: TRBJ2-7
CDR3: CASSQGNNGHYEQYF
DNA: TGTGCCAGCAGCCAAGGTAATAACGGACACTACGAGCAGTACTTC

size: -
D: -
V: TRBV28
J: TRBJ2-2
CDR3: CASCWAPASGELFF
DNA: TGTGCCAGCTGTTGGGCCCCAGCCTCCGGGGAGCTGTTTTTT

size: many
D: -
V: TRBV18
J: TRBJ1-1
CDR3: CASSPPGGSTEAFF
DNA: TGTGCCAGCTCACCACCTGGCGGGTCCACTGAAGCTTTCTTT

size: many
D: TRBD1
V: TRBV12-3/TRBV12-4
J: TRBJ2-7
CDR3: CASRISGGFGYEQYF
DNA: TGTGCCAGCAGAATCTCAGGGGGTTTTGGCTACGAGCAGTACTTC

size: -
D: TRBD1
V: TRBV10-3
J: TRBJ2-3
CDR3: CAISLDRLPTYTQYF
DNA: TGTGCCATCAGTCTGGACAGGCTACCAACTTATACGCAGTATTTT

size: many
D: -
V: TRBV7-8
J: TRBJ2-7
CDR3: CASSFPGQEAYEQYF
DNA: TGTGCCAGCAGCTTCCCGGGGCAGGAAGCCTACGAGCAGTACTTC

size: -
D: -
V: TRBV5-1
J: TRBJ1-1
CDR3: CASSGGLGTEAFF
DNA: TGCGCCAGCAGCGGGGGGCTGGGAACTGAAGCTTTCTTT

size: -
D: TRBD1
V: TRBV5-6
J: TRBJ2-6
CDR3: CASGGQGRGANVLTF
DNA: TGTGCCAGCGGAGGACAGGGCCGAGGGGCCAACGTCCTGACTTTC

size: few
D: TRBD2
V: TRBV10-3
J: TRBJ2-3
CDR3: CAISELAGGTDTQYF
DNA: TGTGCCATCAGTGAGCTAGCGGGAGGCACAGATACGCAGTATTTT

size: -
D: -
V: TRBV30
J: TRBJ2-5
CDR3: CAWSPPNGETQYF
DNA: TGTGCCTGGAGTCCCCCAAATGGGGAGACCCAGTACTTC

size: few
D: -
V: TRBV19
J: TRBJ1-2
CDR3: CASRETRGSWYGYTF
DNA: TGTGCCAGTAGGGAGACACGGGGGAGTTGGTATGGCTACACCTTC

size: many
D: -
V: TRBV7-3
J: TRBJ2-1
CDR3: CASSPEGEPYNEQFF
DNA: TGTGCCAGCAGCCCCGAGGGGGAACCCTACAATGAGCAGTTCTTC

size: few
D: TRBD1
V: TRBV20-1
J: TRBJ2-7
CDR3: CSARRDSPREQYF
DNA: TGCAGTGCTAGGAGGGACAGCCCCCGGGAGCAGTACTTC

size: many
D: -
V: TRBV3-1
J: TRBJ1-1
CDR3: CASSQDWMGAMNTEAFF
DNA: TGTGCCAGCAGCCAAGATTGGATGGGAGCCATGAACACTGAAGCTTTCTTT

size: many
D: -
V: TRBV12-3/TRBV12-4
J: TRBJ2-3
CDR3: CASTSVYTDTQYF
DNA: TGTGCCAGCACCTCGGTGTACACAGATACGCAGTATTTT